Following are 13 T cell receptor beta chains from one sample sequenced in a study of T cell changes during pregnancy in multiple sclerosis. Repertoires were generated with immunoSEQ multiplex PCR, while TCRdb's copy carries only in-frame clones and drops some. The sample yields roughly 89,000 clones, around 94% seen once. Sequencing was performed on peripheral blood, taken after pregnancy. The source of these receptors is a female donor in good health, enrolled as a control in a pregnancy study.

The chain combines TRBV6-1 with TRBJ1-5, with 7 bases that match TRBD1. Germline V CDR1 and CDR2: MNHNS, SASEGT. This CDR3 spans 14 amino acids. V shed 6 bases and J 7 bases; nucleotides not matched to a gene: 9. Here the CDR3 DNA reads TGTGCCAGCAGGGAAACAGGGGATCGGCAGCCCCAGCATTTT. Its translation: CASRETGDRQPQHF.

V is TRBV7-9 and J is TRBJ1-5, with D unclear. Germline loops: CDR1 SEHNR, CDR2 FQNEAQ (reference sequence). This CDR3 has 13 amino acids. Trimming removed 2 bases at V and 2 bases at J, with 4 bases between. The CDR3 is CASSLSGNQPQHF. In nucleotides, the CDR3 is TGTGCCAGCAGCTTATCGGGCAATCAGCCCCAGCATTTT.

The rearrangement links TRBV11-2 to TRBJ1-2; D is unclear. Germline loops: CDR1 SGHAT, CDR2 FQNNGV. Trimming pared 1 base from V and 7 bases from J, leaving 10 bases between. This CDR3 comprises 13 residues. The CDR3 loop reads CASSLGEGSGYTF. CDR3 bases: TGTGCCAGCAGCTTAGGAGAGGGTTCTGGCTACACCTTC.

The chain is built from TRBV7-8 and TRBJ2-4; 8 bases are a match to TRBD1. Germline assignment: CDR1 SGHVS and CDR2 FQNEAQ. This CDR3 spans 15 amino acids. J gave up 0 bases and V 5 bases, and 3 bases lay outside the gene matches. The DNA for the CDR3 is TGTGCCAGCAGCCCAGGACAGGGAGCCAAAAACATTCAGTACTTC. Its protein product is CASSPGQGAKNIQYF. Using reference TRBV7-8 and TRBJ2-4 for the parts outside the CDR3, the full variable domain is GAGVSQSPRYKVAKRGQDVALRCDPISGHVSLFWYQQALGQGPEFLTYFQNEAQLDKSGLPSDRFFAERPEGSVSTLKIQRTQQEDSAVYLCASSPGQGAKNIQYFGAGTRLSVL.

The V call is TRBV6-5, the J call TRBJ1-2; 8 bases match TRBD1. Germline CDR1 reads MNHEY; CDR2 reads SVGAGI. The CDR3 consists of 15 residues. Trimming removed 5 bases from V and 3 bases from J; junction bases left unmatched: 8. CDR3 DNA: TGTGCCAGCAGTAAAACCGGGACAGGAGACTATGGCTACACCTTC. This encodes CASSKTGTGDYGYTF.

This chain connects TRBV4-1 to TRBJ2-3; D not certain. The CDR3 is 13 amino acids. The germline CDR1 and CDR2 sequences are MGHRA and YSYEKL. V lost 3 bases to trimming and J lost 6 bases, with 10 bases between them. CDR3 nucleotide sequence: TGCGCCAGCAGCCACCCCAGAGCGGATACGCAGTATTTT. Translating it yields CASSHPRADTQYF.

This clone was detected once. The V call is TRBV4-1, the J call TRBJ2-7; 10 bases match TRBD1. The CDR3 consists of 17 residues. Germline trimming cut 1 base from V and 3 bases from J; bases unmatched to any gene: 9. Germline V CDR1 and CDR2: MGHRA, YSYEKL. The CDR3 DNA sequence: TGCGCCAGCAGCCAAGTAGACTCCGGGACAGGGGACTACGAGCAGTACTTC. Protein product: CASSQVDSGTGDYEQYF.

Of note for this clone: The junction and the germline gene differ at one end; a read error may be behind it. The V and J genes are TRBV2 and TRBJ2-2, with a weak D call TRBD1 (6 bases). Germline V gene lookup returns CDR1 SNHLY and CDR2 FYNNEI. CDR3 length: 13 amino acids. The CDR3 coding sequence is TGTGCCAGCACTGAACAGGGCACCGGGGAGCTGTTTTTT. Encoded protein: CASTEQGTGELFF.

This chain uses TRBV2 with TRBJ2-1, with TRBD1 as a possible D gene (6 bases). This CDR3 contains 13 residues. Germline loops: CDR1 SNHLY, CDR2 FYNNEI. The V end was cut by 7 bases, the J end by 9 bases, with 16 bases between. The CDR3 DNA follows: TGTGCCAGCACTCCGACAGGCCCGCTTGAGCAGTTCTTC. This encodes CASTPTGPLEQFF.

The chain carries TRBV19 and TRBJ1-2; 7 bases align to TRBD1. J lost 7 bases, V lost 3 bases, and 5 bases had no gene match. The CDR3 contains 13 residues. CDR1 is LNHDA, CDR2 SQIVND, per germline (reference sequence). The CDR3 region has the DNA TGTGCCAGTAGTATTGAGACAGGGATTGGCTACACCTTC. Protein sequence: CASSIETGIGYTF.

This clone was detected only once. The CDR3 DNA sequence: TGTGCCAGCAGCCAACAAACAGGGATGGAGACCCAGTACTTC. Encoded protein: CASSQQTGMETQYF. The chain joins TRBV14 to TRBJ2-5, with D perhaps TRBD1 (6 bases). Germline V lookup: CDR1 SGHDN, CDR2 FVKESK. This CDR3 comprises 14 residues. The V gene lost 2 bases and the J gene lost 5 bases, with 12 bases spanning the gap.

V gene TRBV5-4 combines with J gene TRBJ2-3, with 7 positions matching TRBD1. The V gene's germline CDR1 is SGHNT and CDR2 YYREEE (reference sequence). Unmatched junction bases numbered 4, after V lost 4 bases and J lost 2 bases. The CDR3 totals 14 residues. This CDR3 reads CASSRQGNTDTQYF. The CDR3 coding sequence is TGTGCCAGCAGCAGACAGGGCAACACAGATACGCAGTATTTT.

CDR3 nucleotides: TGTGCCAGCAGTTCCTTAGGACAGGGGAGGGCAGATACGCAGTATTTT. This gives the protein CASSSLGQGRADTQYF. The chain is built from TRBV28 and TRBJ2-3, with 9 bases identical to TRBD1. This CDR3 comprises 16 residues. The germline CDR1 and CDR2 sequences are MDHEN and SYDVKM. V shed 4 bases and J 4 bases; nucleotides not matched to a gene: 9.